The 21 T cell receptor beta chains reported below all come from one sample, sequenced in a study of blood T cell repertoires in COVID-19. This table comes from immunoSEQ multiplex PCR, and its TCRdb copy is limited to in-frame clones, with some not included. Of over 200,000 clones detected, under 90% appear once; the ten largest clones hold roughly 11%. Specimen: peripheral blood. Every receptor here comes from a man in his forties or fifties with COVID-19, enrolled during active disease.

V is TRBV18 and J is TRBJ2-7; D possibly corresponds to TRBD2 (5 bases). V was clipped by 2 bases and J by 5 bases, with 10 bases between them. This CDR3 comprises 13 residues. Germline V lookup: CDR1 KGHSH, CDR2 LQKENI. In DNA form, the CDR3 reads TGTGCCAGCTCACCATCCGGGAACGACGAGCAGTACTTC. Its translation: CASSPSGNDEQYF.

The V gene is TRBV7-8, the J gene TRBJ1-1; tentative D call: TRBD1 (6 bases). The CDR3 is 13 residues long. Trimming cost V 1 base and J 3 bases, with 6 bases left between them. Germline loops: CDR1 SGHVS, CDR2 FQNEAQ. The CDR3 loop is CASSLGGHTEAFF. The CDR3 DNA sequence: TGTGCCAGCAGCTTAGGGGGGCACACTGAAGCTTTCTTT.

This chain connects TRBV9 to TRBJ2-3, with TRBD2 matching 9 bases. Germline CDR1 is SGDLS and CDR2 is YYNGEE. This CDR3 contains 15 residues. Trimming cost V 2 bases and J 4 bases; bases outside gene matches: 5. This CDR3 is CASSVLAGTSDTQYF. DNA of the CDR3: TGTGCCAGCAGCGTTCTAGCGGGGACTTCAGATACGCAGTATTTT.

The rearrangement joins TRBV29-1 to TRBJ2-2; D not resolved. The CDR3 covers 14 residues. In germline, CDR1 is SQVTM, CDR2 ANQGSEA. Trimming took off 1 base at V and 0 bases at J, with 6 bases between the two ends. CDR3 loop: CSVEGAANTGELFF. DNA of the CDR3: TGCAGCGTTGAAGGGGCAGCGAACACCGGGGAGCTGTTTTTT.

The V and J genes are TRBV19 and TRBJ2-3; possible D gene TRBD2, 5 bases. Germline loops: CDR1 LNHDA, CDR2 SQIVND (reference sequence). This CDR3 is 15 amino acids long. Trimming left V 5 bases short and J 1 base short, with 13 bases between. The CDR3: CASSSGGSRTDTQYF. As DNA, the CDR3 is TGTGCCAGTAGTTCCGGCGGGTCTCGCACAGATACGCAGTATTTT.

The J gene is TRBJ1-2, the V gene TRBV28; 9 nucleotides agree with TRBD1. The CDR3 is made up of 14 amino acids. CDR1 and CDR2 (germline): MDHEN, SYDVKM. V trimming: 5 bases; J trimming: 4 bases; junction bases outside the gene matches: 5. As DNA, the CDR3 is TGTGCCAGCAGTCGAAACAGGGGGCCCTATGGCTACACCTTC. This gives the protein CASSRNRGPYGYTF.

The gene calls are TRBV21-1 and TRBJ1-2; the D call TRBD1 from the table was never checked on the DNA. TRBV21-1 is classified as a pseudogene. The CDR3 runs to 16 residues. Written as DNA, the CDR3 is TGTGCCAGCAGCTCTGCCGGACAGGGAAGAAACTATGGCTACACCTTC. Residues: CASSSAGQGRNYGYTF.

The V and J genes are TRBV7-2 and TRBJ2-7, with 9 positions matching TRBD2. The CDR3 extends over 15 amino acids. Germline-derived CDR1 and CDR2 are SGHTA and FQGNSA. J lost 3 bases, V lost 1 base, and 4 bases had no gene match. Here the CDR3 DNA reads TGTGCCAGCAGCTTAGGCGGGGGGGGGAACTACGAGCAGTACTTC. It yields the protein CASSLGGGGNYEQYF.

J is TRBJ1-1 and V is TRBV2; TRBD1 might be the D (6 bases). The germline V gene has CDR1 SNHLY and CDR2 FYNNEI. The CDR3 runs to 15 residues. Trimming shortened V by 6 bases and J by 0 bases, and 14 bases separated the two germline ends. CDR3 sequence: CASSPQGMVNTEAFF. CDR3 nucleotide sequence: TGTGCCAGCAGCCCACAGGGAATGGTGAACACTGAAGCTTTCTTT.

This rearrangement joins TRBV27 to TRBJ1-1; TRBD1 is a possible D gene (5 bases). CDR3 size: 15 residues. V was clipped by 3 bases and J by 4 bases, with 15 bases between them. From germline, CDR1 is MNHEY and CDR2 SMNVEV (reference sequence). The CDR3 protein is CASSFGFGATTEAFF. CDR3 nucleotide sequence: TGTGCCAGCAGTTTTGGGTTTGGGGCTACCACTGAAGCTTTCTTT.

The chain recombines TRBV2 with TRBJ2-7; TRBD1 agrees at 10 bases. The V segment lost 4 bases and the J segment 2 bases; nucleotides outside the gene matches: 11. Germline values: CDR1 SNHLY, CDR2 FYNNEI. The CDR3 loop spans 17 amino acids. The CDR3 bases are TGTGCCAGCAGTGGATATAGACCCGGGACAGGGGCCTACGAGCAGTACTTC. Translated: CASSGYRPGTGAYEQYF. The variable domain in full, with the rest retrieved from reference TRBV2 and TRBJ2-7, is EPEVTQTPSHQVTQMGQEVILRCVPISNHLYFYWYRQILGQKVEFLVSFYNNEISEKSEIFDDQFSVERPDGSNFTLKIRSTKLEDSAMYFCASSGYRPGTGAYEQYFGPGTRLTVT.

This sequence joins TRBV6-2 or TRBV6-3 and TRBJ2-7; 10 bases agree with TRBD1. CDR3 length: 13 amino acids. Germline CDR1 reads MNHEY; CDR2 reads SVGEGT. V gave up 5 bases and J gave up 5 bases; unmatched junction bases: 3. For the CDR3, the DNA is TGTGCCAGCAGTCCGACAGGGGGCCACGAGCAGTACTTC. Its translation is CASSPTGGHEQYF.

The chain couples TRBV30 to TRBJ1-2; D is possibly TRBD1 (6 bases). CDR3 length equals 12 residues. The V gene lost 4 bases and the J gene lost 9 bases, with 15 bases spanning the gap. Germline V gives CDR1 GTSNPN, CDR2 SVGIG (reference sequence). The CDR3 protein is CAWTRTEWSYTF. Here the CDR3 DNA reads TGTGCCTGGACTAGGACAGAGTGGAGCTACACCTTC.

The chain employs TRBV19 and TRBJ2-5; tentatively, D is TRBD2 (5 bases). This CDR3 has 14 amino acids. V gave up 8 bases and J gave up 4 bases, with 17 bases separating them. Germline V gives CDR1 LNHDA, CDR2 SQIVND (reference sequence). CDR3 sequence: CASSKLDGVETQYF. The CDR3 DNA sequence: TGTGCCAGTTCTAAACTTGACGGGGTAGAGACCCAGTACTTC.

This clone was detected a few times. Here the CDR3 DNA reads TGCGCCAGCAGTGAGGGACAGTTAAGCACAGATACGCAGTATTTT. This sequence encodes CASSEGQLSTDTQYF. The chain recombines TRBV10-1 with TRBJ2-3, with D possibly being TRBD1 (6 bases). V shed 2 bases and J shed 0 bases, with 9 bases lying between them. CDR3 length equals 15 residues. The germline V gene has CDR1 WNHNN and CDR2 SYGVQD (reference sequence).

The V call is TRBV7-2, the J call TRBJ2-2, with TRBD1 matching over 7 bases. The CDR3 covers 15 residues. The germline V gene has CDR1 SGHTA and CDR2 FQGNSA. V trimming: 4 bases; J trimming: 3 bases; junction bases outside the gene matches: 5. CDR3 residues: CASSSTGWYTGELFF. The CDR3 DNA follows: TGTGCCAGCAGCTCGACAGGGTGGTACACCGGGGAGCTGTTTTTT.

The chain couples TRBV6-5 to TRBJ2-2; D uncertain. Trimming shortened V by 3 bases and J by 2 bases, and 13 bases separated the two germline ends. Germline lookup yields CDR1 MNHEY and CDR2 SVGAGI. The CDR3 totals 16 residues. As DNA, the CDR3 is TGTGCCAGCAGTTATGGGTTTACAGTAAACACCGGGGAGCTGTTTTTT. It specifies CASSYGFTVNTGELFF.

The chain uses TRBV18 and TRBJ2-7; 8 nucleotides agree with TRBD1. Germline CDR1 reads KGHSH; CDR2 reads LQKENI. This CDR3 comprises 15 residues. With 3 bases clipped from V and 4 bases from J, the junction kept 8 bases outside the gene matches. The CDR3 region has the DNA TGTGCCAGCTCACCCTCGCAGGGGGCTATTTACGAGCAGTACTTC. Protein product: CASSPSQGAIYEQYF. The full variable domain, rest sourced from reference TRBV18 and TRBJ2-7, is NAGVMQNPRHLVRRRGQEARLRCSPMKGHSHVYWYRQLPEEGLKFMVYLQKENIIDESGMPKERFSAEFPKEGPSILRIQQVVRGDSAAYFCASSPSQGAIYEQYFGPGTRLTVT.

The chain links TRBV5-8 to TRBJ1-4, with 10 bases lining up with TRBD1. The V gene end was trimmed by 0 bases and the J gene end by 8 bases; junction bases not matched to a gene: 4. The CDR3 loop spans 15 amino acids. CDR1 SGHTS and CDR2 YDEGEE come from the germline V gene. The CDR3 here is CASSLGQGAGEKLFF. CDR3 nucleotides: TGTGCCAGCAGCTTGGGACAGGGGGCCGGCGAAAAACTGTTTTTT.

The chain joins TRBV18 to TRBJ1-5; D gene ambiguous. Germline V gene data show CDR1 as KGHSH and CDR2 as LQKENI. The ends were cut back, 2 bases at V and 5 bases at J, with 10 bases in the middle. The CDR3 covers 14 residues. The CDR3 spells CASSPKIVDQPQHF. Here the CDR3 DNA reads TGTGCCAGCTCACCAAAAATCGTTGATCAGCCCCAGCATTTT. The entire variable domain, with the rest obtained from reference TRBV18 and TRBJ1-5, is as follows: NAGVMQNPRHLVRRRGQEARLRCSPMKGHSHVYWYRQLPEEGLKFMVYLQKENIIDESGMPKERFSAEFPKEGPSILRIQQVVRGDSAAYFCASSPKIVDQPQHFGDGTRLSIL.

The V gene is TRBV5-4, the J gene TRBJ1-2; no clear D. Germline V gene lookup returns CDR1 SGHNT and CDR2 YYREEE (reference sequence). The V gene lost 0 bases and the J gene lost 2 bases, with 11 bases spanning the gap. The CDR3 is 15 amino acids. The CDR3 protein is CASSLAWGGNYGYTF. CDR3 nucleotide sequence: TGTGCCAGCAGCTTGGCCTGGGGAGGGAACTATGGCTACACCTTC. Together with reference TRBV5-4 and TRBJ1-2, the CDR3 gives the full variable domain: ETGVTQSPTHLIKTRGQQVTLRCSSQSGHNTVSWYQQALGQGPQFIFQYYREEENGRGNFPPRFSGLQFPNYSSELNVNALELDDSALYLCASSLAWGGNYGYTFGSGTRLTVV.